The 4 T cell receptor beta chains below come from one sample, sequenced in a study of shared clonotypes between healthy human individuals (TCRdb year 2020). CD8 naive samples were obtained by positive selection for CCR7 among CD45RO-negative cells, yielding a CD45RA+CCR7+ population from which TemRA cells were excluded. Receptor libraries were prepared by the immunoSEQ multiplex PCR assay. The immuneACCESS repertoire file appears here via TCRdb, limited to in-frame rearrangements. These files lack a portion of the clones; in checked studies, under half of the deficit traces to unresolved V genes, and the cause of the others is not known. The sample table lists some 2.1 million clones, roughly 95% of them with a count of one. About 1.1% of the sample is in the top ten clones. Sample: naive CD8+ T cells sorted from blood. The cell subset or site tag for this specimen amounts to: CD45RA+CCR7+. All receptors derive from a man younger than 35 in good health.

J is TRBJ2-1 and V is TRBV7-9, with 10 bases fitting TRBD2. CDR3 size: 17 residues. Germline V CDR1 and CDR2: SEHNR, FQNEAQ (reference sequence). V trimming: 3 bases; J trimming: 3 bases; junction bases outside the gene matches: 8. The CDR3 loop is CASSFIGLAEHYNEQFF. The CDR3 DNA reads as TGTGCCAGCAGCTTCATAGGACTAGCGGAACACTACAATGAGCAGTTCTTC.

The rearrangement joins TRBV19 to TRBJ2-3; D gene ambiguous. Trimming pared 3 bases from V and 6 bases from J, leaving 16 bases between. Germline-derived CDR1 and CDR2 are LNHDA and SQIVND (reference sequence). The CDR3 runs 15 residues. The CDR3 spells CASSISGLPPDTQYF. The CDR3 region has the DNA TGTGCCAGTAGTATCTCGGGCCTTCCTCCGGATACGCAGTATTTT. The whole variable domain, remainder taken from reference TRBV19 and TRBJ2-3, is DGGITQSPKYLFRKEGQNVTLSCEQNLNHDAMYWYRQDPGQGLRLIYYSQIVNDFQKGDIAEGYSVSREKKESFPLTVTSAQKNPTAFYLCASSISGLPPDTQYFGPGTRLTVL.

The V call is TRBV9, the J call TRBJ1-3, with a possible D match to TRBD1 (5 bases). CDR3 length equals 16 residues. Looked up from germline, CDR1 is SGDLS and CDR2 is YYNGEE. V dropped 3 bases and J dropped 7 bases, with 20 bases sitting between them. For the CDR3, the DNA is TGTGCCAGCAGCGACCAGTGGGACTTCGTCGGGAACACCATATATTTT. Translated, it gives CASSDQWDFVGNTIYF.

This clone was picked up one time. The chain joins TRBV4-1 to TRBJ1-1; no definite D call. CDR1 and CDR2 (germline): MGHRA, YSYEKL. V dropped 0 bases and J dropped 0 bases, with 8 bases sitting between them. The CDR3 length is 15 residues. Written as DNA, the CDR3 is TGCGCCAGCAGCCAAGATTCAGCCATGAACACTGAAGCTTTCTTT. Protein: CASSQDSAMNTEAFF.